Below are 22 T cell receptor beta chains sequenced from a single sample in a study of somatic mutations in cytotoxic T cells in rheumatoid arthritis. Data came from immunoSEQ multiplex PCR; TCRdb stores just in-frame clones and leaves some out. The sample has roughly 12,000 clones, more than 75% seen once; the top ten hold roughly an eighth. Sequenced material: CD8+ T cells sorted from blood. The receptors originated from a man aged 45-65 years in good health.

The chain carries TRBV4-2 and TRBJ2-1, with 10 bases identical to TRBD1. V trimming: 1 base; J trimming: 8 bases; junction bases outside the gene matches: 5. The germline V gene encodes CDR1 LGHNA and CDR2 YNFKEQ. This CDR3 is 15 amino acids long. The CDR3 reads CASSQGQGAVDEQFF. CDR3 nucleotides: TGTGCCAGCAGCCAAGGACAGGGGGCGGTCGATGAGCAGTTCTTC.

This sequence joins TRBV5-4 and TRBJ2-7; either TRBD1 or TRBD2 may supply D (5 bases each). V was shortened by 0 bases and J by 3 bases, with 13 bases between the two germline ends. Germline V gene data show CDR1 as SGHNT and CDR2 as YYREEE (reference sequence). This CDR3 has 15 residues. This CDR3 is CASSLAGPSLYEQYF. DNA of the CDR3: TGTGCCAGCAGCTTGGCGGGGCCCTCGCTCTACGAGCAGTACTTC.

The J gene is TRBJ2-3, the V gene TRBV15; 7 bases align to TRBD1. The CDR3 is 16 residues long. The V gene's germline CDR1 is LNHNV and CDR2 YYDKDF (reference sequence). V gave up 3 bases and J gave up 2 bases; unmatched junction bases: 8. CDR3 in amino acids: CATSSGRDRNTDTQYF. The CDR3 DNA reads TGTGCCACCAGCAGCGGTAGGGACAGAAACACAGATACGCAGTATTTT.

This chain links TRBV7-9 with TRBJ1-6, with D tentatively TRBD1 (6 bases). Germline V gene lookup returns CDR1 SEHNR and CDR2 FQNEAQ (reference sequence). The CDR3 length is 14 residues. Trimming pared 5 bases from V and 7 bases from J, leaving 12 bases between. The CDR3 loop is CASSPGQLNSPLHF. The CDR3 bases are TGTGCCAGCAGCCCTGGACAGCTGAATTCACCCCTCCACTTT.

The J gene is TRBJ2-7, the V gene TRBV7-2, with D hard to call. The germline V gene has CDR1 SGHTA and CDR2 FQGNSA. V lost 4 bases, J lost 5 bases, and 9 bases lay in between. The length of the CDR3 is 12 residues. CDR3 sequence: CASSWRRNEQYF. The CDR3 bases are TGTGCCAGCAGCTGGAGAAGGAACGAGCAGTACTTC.

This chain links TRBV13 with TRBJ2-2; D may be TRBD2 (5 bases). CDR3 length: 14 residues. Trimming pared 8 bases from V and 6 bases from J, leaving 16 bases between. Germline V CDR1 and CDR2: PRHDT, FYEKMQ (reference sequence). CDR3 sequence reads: CASAGSSRPGELFF. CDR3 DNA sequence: TGTGCCAGCGCGGGCAGCAGCCGGCCCGGGGAGCTGTTTTTT.

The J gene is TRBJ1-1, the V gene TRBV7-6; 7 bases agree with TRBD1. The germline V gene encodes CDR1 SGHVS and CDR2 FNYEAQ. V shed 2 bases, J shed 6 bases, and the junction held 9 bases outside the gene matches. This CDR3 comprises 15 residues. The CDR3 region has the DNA TGTGCCAGCAGCTTAAGTCGAGGGGGCCTTCCTGAAGCTTTCTTT. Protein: CASSLSRGGLPEAFF.

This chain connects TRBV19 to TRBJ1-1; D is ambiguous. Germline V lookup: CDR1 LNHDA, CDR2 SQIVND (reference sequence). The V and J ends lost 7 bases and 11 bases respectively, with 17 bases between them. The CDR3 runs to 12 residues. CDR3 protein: CASTGATLRAFF. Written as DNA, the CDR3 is TGTGCCAGTACGGGAGCTACTCTGAGGGCTTTCTTT. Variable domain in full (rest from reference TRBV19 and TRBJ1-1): DGGITQSPKYLFRKEGQNVTLSCEQNLNHDAMYWYRQDPGQGLRLIYYSQIVNDFQKGDIAEGYSVSREKKESFPLTVTSAQKNPTAFYLCASTGATLRAFFGQGTRLTVV.

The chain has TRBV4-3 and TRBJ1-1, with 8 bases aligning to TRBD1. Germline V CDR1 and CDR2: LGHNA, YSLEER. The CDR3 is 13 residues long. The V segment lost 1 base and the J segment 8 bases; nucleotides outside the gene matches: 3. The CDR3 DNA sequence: TGCGCCAGCAGCCAAGGGGACAGGACCGAAGCTTTCTTT. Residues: CASSQGDRTEAFF.

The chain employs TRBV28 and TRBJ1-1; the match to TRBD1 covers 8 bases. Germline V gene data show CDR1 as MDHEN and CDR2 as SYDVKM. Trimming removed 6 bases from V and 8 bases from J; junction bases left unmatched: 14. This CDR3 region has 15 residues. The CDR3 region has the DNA TGTGCCAGCAGCCTAGGACAGGGCGCCGTAAAAGAAGCTTTCTTT. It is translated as CASSLGQGAVKEAFF.

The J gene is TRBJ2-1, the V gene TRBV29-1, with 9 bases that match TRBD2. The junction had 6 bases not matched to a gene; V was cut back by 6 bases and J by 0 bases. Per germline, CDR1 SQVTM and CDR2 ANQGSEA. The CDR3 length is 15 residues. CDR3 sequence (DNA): TGCAGCGTCGACCCGGGACTAGCCTCCTACAATGAGCAGTTCTTC. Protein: CSVDPGLASYNEQFF.

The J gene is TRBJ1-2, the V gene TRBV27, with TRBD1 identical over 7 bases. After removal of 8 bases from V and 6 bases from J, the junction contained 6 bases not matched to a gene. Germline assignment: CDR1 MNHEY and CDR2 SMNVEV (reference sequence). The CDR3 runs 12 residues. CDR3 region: CASGPGGHGYTF. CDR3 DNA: TGTGCCAGCGGGCCAGGGGGTCATGGCTACACCTTC.

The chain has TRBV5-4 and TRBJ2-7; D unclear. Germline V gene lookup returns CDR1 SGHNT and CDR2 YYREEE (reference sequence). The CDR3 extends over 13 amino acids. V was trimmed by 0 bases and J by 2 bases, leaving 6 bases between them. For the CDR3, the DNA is TGTGCCAGCAGCTTGGGGCCTACCTACGAGCAGTACTTC. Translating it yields CASSLGPTYEQYF.

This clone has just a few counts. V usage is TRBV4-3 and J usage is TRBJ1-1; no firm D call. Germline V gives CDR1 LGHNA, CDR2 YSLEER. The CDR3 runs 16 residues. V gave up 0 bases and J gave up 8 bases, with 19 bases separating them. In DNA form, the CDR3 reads TGCGCCAGCAGCCAAGATCGGTCAGGAGGATCCGGCGAAGCTTTCTTT. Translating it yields CASSQDRSGGSGEAFF.

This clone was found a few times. CDR3 sequence (DNA): TGTGCCAGCAGGCACCAGACAGCTAACTATGGCTACACCTTC. Protein product: CASRHQTANYGYTF. The chain is built from TRBV6-1 and TRBJ1-2; possibly TRBD1 for D (5 bases). Trimming cost V 6 bases and J 0 bases, with 11 bases left between them. Germline V gene data show CDR1 as MNHNS and CDR2 as SASEGT. CDR3 length equals 14 residues.

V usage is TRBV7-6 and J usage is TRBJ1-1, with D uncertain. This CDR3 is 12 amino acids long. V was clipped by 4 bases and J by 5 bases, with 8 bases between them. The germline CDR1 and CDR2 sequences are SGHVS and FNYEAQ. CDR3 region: CASSSRKTEAFF. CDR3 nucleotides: TGTGCCAGCAGCTCCAGGAAGACTGAAGCTTTCTTT.

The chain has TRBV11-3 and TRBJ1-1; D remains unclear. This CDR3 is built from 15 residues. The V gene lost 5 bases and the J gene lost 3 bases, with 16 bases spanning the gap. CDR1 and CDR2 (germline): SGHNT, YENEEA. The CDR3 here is CASSPMGMQDTEAFF. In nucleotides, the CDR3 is TGTGCCAGCAGCCCAATGGGTATGCAGGACACTGAAGCTTTCTTT. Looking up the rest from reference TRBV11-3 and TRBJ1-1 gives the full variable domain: EAGVVQSPRYKIIEKKQPVAFWCNPISGHNTLYWYLQNLGQGPELLIRYENEEAVDDSQLPKDRFSAERLKGVDSTLKIQPAELGDSAVYLCASSPMGMQDTEAFFGQGTRLTVV.

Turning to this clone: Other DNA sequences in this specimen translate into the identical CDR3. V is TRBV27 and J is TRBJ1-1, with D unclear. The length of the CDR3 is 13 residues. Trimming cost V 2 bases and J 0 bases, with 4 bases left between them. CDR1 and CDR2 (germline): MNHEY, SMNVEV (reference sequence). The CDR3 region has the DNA TGTGCCAGCAGTTTAGGGATGAACACTGAAGCTTTCTTT. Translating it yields CASSLGMNTEAFF.

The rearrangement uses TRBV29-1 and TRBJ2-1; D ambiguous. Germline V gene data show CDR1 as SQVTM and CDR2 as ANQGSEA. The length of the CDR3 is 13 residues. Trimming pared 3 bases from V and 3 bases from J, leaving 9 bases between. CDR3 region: CSVEGLSYNEQFF. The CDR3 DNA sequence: TGCAGCGTTGAGGGGTTAAGCTACAATGAGCAGTTCTTC.

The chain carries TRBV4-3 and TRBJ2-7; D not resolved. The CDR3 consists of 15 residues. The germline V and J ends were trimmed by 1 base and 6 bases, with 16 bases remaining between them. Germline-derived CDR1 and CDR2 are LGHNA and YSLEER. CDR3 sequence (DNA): TGCGCCAGCAGCCAAGTGGGGTCAGGCCCCCTCGAGCAGTACTTC. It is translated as CASSQVGSGPLEQYF.

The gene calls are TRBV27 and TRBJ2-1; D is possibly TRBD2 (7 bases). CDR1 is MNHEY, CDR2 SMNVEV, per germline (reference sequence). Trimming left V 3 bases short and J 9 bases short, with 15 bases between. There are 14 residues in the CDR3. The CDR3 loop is CASSFSGGLGEQFF. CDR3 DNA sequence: TGTGCCAGCAGTTTCTCGGGGGGCCTGGGTGAGCAGTTCTTC.

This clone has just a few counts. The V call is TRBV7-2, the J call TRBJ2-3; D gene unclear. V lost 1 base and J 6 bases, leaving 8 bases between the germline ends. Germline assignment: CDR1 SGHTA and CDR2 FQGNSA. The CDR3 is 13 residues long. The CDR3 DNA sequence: TGTGCCAGCAGCTTAGTCTCTGTGGATACGCAGTATTTT. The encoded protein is CASSLVSVDTQYF.